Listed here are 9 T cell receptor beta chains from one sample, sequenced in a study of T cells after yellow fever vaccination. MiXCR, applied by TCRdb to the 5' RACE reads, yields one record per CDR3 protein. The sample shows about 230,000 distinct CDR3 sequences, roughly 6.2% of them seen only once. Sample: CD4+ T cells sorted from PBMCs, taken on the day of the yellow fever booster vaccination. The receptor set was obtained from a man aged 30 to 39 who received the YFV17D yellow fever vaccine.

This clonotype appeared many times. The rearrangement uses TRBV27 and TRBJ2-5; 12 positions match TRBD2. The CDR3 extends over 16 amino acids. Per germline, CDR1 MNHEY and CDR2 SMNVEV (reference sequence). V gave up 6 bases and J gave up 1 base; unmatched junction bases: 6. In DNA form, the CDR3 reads TGTGCCAGCAGCCGGACTAGCGGGACCCCCCAAGAGACCCAGTACTTC. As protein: CASSRTSGTPQETQYF.

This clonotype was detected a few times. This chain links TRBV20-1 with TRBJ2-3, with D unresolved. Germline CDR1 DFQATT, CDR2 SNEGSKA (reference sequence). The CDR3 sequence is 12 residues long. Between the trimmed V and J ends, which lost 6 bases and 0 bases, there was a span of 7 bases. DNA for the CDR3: TGCAGTGCCCCGACTAGCACAGATACGCAGTATTTT. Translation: CSAPTSTDTQYF.

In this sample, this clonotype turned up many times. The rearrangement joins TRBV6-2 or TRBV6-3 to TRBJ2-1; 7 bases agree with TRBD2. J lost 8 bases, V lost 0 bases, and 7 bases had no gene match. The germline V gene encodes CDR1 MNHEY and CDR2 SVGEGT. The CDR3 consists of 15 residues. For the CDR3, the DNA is TGTGCCAGCAGTTACTCGACCGGGAGGTTCGATGAGCAGTTCTTC. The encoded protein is CASSYSTGRFDEQFF.

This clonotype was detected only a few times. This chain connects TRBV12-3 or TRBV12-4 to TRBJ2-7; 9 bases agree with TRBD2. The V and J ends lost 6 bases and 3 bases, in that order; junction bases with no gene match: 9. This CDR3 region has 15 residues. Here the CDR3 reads CASRSTSGANYEQYF. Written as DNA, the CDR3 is TGTGCCAGCAGATCGACTAGCGGAGCTAACTACGAGCAGTACTTC.

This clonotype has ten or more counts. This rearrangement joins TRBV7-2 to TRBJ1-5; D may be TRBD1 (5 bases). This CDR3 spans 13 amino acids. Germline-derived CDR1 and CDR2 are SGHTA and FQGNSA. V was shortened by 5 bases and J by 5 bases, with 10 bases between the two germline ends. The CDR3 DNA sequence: TGTGCCAGCAGCCTCGAAGGGGATCAGCCCCAGCATTTT. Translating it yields CASSLEGDQPQHF.

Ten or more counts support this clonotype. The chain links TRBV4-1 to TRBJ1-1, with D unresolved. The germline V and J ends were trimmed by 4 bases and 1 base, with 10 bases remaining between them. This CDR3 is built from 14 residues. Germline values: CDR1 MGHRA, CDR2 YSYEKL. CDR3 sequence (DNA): TGCGCCAGCAGCCCTTCGGGGTGGAACACTGAAGCTTTCTTT. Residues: CASSPSGWNTEAFF.

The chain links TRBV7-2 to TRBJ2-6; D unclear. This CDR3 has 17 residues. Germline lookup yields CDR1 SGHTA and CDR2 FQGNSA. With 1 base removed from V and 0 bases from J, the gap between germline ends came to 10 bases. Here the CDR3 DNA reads TGTGCCAGCAGCTTAGTTTGGTTAGACTCTGGGGCCAACGTCCTGACTTTC. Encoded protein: CASSLVWLDSGANVLTF.

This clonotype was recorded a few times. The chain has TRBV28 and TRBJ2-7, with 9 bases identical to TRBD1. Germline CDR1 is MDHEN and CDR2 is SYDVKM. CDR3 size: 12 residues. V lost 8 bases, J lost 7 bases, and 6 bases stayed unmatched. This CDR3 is CASRDRAFEQYF. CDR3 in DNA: TGTGCCAGCCGGGACAGGGCTTTTGAGCAGTACTTC.

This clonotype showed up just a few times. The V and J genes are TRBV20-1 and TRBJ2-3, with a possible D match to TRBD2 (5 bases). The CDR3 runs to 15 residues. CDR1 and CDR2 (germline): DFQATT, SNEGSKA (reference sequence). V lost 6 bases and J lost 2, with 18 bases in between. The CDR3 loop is CSAPTSRGITDTQYF. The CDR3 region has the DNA TGCAGTGCCCCAACTTCAAGAGGGATCACAGATACGCAGTATTTT.